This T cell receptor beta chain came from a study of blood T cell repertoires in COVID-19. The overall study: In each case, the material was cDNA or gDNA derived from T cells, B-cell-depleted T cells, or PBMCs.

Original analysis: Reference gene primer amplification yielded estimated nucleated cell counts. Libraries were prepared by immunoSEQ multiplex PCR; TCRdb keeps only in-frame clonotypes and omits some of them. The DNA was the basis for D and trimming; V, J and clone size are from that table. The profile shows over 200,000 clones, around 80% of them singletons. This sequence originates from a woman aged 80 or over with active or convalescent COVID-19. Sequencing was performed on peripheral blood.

The CDR3 region has the DNA TGTGCCAGCAGTGCCTTCGATGAAAAACTGTTTTTT. It specifies CASSAFDEKLFF. V usage is TRBV2 and J usage is TRBJ1-4; no clear D. CDR3 size: 12 residues. Germline CDR1 is SNHLY and CDR2 is FYNNEI. Deletions cut 4 bases from V and 6 bases from J, with 6 bases between. Using reference TRBV2 and TRBJ1-4 for the parts outside the CDR3, the full variable domain is EPEVTQTPSHQVTQMGQEVILRCVPISNHLYFYWYRQILGQKVEFLVSFYNNEISEKSEIFDDQFSVERPDGSNFTLKIRSTKLEDSAMYFCASSAFDEKLFFGSGTQLSVL.